Listed below are T cell receptor beta chains from one sample, sequenced in a study of blood T cell repertoires in COVID-19. Using immunoSEQ multiplex PCR, the repertoire was profiled, and TCRdb retains in-frame clones only, with some absent. The sample holds approximately 300,000 clones, about 90% seen once. Material for sequencing was peripheral blood. The receptors shown here come from a woman aged 40 to 55 with COVID-19, enrolled during active disease. CDR3s include the opening cysteine and the closing phenylalanine or tryptophan. D genes are given only for firm matches. Only some rows state a clone size, as once, few, many or a class for expanded clones.

J: TRBJ1-2; D: TRBD1; size: NA; length: 14; V: TRBV5-1; DNA: TGCGCCAGCAGGGCCGGGACAGGGTCCTATGGCTACACCTTC; CDR3: CASRAGTGSYGYTF
J: TRBJ2-6; D: TRBD2; size: NA; length: 17; V: TRBV5-4; DNA: TGTGCCAGCAGCCCCAGCGGGGGGGCCTCTGGGGCCAACGTCCTGACTTTC; CDR3: CASSPSGGASGANVLTF
J: TRBJ2-7; D: TRBD1; size: NA; length: 16; V: TRBV28; DNA: TGTGCCAGCAGTTTATGGGGGACAGGGGGCTCCTACGAGCAGTACTTC; CDR3: CASSLWGTGGSYEQYF
J: TRBJ2-7; D: TRBD2; size: NA; length: 16; V: TRBV12-5; DNA: TGTGCTAGTGGTTTTGGACTAGCGGGAGGGCCTGGGGAGCAGTACTTC; CDR3: CASGFGLAGGPGEQYF
J: TRBJ2-7; D: NA; size: NA; length: 18; V: TRBV12-5; DNA: TGTGCTAGTGGTTTGGTACCAATTTGGCAGGGCCCCTCCTACGAGCAGTACTTC; CDR3: CASGLVPIWQGPSYEQYF
J: TRBJ2-1; D: TRBD2; size: NA; length: 16; V: TRBV7-2; DNA: TGTGCCAGCAGCCGGGGACTAGCGGGGATGTACAATGAGCAGTTCTTC; CDR3: CASSRGLAGMYNEQFF
J: TRBJ2-3; D: TRBD2; size: NA; length: 17; V: TRBV27; DNA: TGTGCCAGCAAATTCGAGGCTAGCGGATATAGCACAGATACGCAGTATTTT; CDR3: CASKFEASGYSTDTQYF
J: TRBJ1-2; D: NA; size: NA; length: 14; V: TRBV19; DNA: TGTGCCAGTAGTATCGTGCCAGGGTCGGGTGGCTACACCTTC; CDR3: CASSIVPGSGGYTF
J: TRBJ1-1; D: NA; size: few; length: 15; V: TRBV5-1; DNA: TGCGCCAGCAGCTTGGACATCCAGGAGAACACTGAAGCTTTCTTT; CDR3: CASSLDIQENTEAFF
J: TRBJ2-4; D: TRBD1; size: NA; length: 16; V: TRBV6-2/TRBV6-3; DNA: TGTGCCAGCAGTCTCTGGGGGACAGGGGGTGGAGACATTCAGTACTTC; CDR3: CASSLWGTGGGDIQYF
J: TRBJ2-2; D: TRBD2; size: once; length: 17; V: TRBV27; DNA: TGTGCCAGCAGTTTTCAAGTGGGAGCGGGGTACACCGGGGAGCTGTTTTTT; CDR3: CASSFQVGAGYTGELFF
J: TRBJ1-6; D: TRBD1; size: few; length: 14; V: TRBV5-6; DNA: TGTGCCAGCAGCTTGGGAGGGGGCAATTCACCCCTCCACTTT; CDR3: CASSLGGGNSPLHF
J: TRBJ1-1; D: NA; size: NA; length: 14; V: TRBV3-1/TRBV3-2; DNA: TGTGCCAGCAGCCCCCGGGAGGGAGGGACTGAAGCTTTCTTT; CDR3: CASSPREGGTEAFF
J: TRBJ1-2; D: TRBD1; size: NA; length: 12; V: TRBV29-1; DNA: TGCAGCTCCCGAGACAGGGACTATGGCTACACCTTC; CDR3: CSSRDRDYGYTF
J: TRBJ1-5; D: NA; size: NA; length: 15; V: TRBV28; DNA: TGTGCCACCTACCTTCCGGGGCGGGGGAGTCAGCCCCAGCATTTT; CDR3: CATYLPGRGSQPQHF
J: TRBJ2-1; D: NA; size: NA; length: 11; V: TRBV9; DNA: TGTGCCAGCAGCGTTAGTTATGAGCAGTTCTTC; CDR3: CASSVSYEQFF
J: TRBJ2-7; D: TRBD2; size: NA; length: 15; V: TRBV6-1; DNA: TGTGCCAGCAGTGAATTAGCGGGAATCGTCTACGAGCAGTACTTC; CDR3: CASSELAGIVYEQYF
J: TRBJ2-1; D: NA; size: NA; length: 14; V: TRBV6-4; DNA: TGTGCCAGCCGTGGGGACTCGGGCTACAATGAGCAGTTCTTC; CDR3: CASRGDSGYNEQFF
J: TRBJ2-6; D: NA; size: once; length: 19; V: TRBV5-1; DNA: TGCGCCAGCAGCTTTCGGGGCAGGGGTCGGAGCTCTGGGGCCAACGTCCTGACTTTC; CDR3: CASSFRGRGRSSGANVLTF
J: TRBJ1-5; D: NA; size: NA; length: 15; V: TRBV28; DNA: TGTGCCAGCAGTACGGACAGTAGATGGAATCAGCCCCAGCATTTT; CDR3: CASSTDSRWNQPQHF
J: TRBJ2-2; D: NA; size: NA; length: 15; V: TRBV6-5; DNA: TGTGCCAGCAGTTACTGGCCAATTTACACCGGGGAGCTGTTTTTT; CDR3: CASSYWPIYTGELFF
J: TRBJ1-5; D: TRBD1; size: NA; length: 17; V: TRBV28; DNA: TGTGCCAGCAGTTTAGCCGCGGCAGGGGGAAGCAATCAGCCCCAGCATTTT; CDR3: CASSLAAAGGSNQPQHF
J: TRBJ1-3; D: NA; size: NA; length: 17; V: TRBV4-3; DNA: TGCGCCAGCAGCCAAAGCGGGGGATTACTCTCTGGAAACACCATATATTTT; CDR3: CASSQSGGLLSGNTIYF
J: TRBJ1-2; D: TRBD1; size: once; length: 14; V: TRBV18; DNA: TGTGCCAGCTCGACCGGGACAGGGGTTCCGGGCTACACCTTC; CDR3: CASSTGTGVPGYTF
J: TRBJ2-7; D: NA; size: NA; length: 13; V: TRBV19; DNA: TGTGCCAGTAGCCCCAACAGGGTTTACGAGCAGTACTTC; CDR3: CASSPNRVYEQYF